This TCR beta chain was documented in a study of CD8+ T cells in alopecia areata. As for this clone: Its cognate antigen is unknown.

It was cDNA, reverse transcribed from extracted RNA, that served as the sequencing template. This table comes from immunoSEQ multiplex PCR, and its TCRdb copy is limited to in-frame clones, with some not included. The sample lists more than 200,000 clones, about 40% occurring once. This CDR3 region has 14 residues. The V gene lost 5 bases and the J gene lost 5 bases, with 12 bases spanning the gap. From germline, CDR1 is MNHEY and CDR2 SMNVEV (reference sequence). Study results and limitations: The presence of one nonresponder keeps the tie between baseline CD8+ expansion and response uncertain.

Treatment given: oral pan-JAK inhibitor, 5-10 mg twice daily. The specimen comprised CD4+ T cells sorted from blood, sampled around week 36, from a patient treated with tofacitinib. This clonotype was sampled from a human donor with alopecia areata. The chain has TRBV27 and TRBJ2-2; TRBD1 is a possible D gene (7 bases). CDR3 coding DNA: TGTGCCAGCAGTCCACAGGGGAGGACCGGGGAGCTGTTTTTT. Protein product: CASSPQGRTGELFF.